This TCR beta chain was observed in a study of response to subunit inactivated influenza vaccine. Whole-study results and caveats: The study's authors posited that every seasonal influenza vaccination enlists few new T cells.

In TCRdb, the RT-PCR reads were re-called with MiXCR into one record per CDR3 protein. The table shows 300,000 to 350,000 distinct CDR3 sequences, with roughly 22% occurring only once. Germline V CDR1 and CDR2: LGHDT, YNNKEL (reference sequence). The CDR3 has 14 residues. The ends were cut back, 6 bases at V and 3 bases at J, with 14 bases in the middle. This clonotype was seen only a few times. Antigen: not known. The V gene is TRBV3-1, the J gene TRBJ1-2; D gene uncertain. The sequence was collected from a man aged 50-75 years who received an inactivated influenza vaccine. Sample: PBMCs from blood, taken 21 months after vaccination. The CDR3 protein is CASRQAGSYYGYTF. The CDR3 DNA reads as TGTGCCAGCAGGCAGGCCGGGTCCTACTATGGCTACACCTTC.